This T cell receptor (beta chain) comes out of a study of blood T cell repertoires in COVID-19. About the research overall: Specimens from acute and convalescent COVID-19 originated in the United States, Italy and Spain. PBMCs, B-cell-depleted T cells, or T cells provided the cDNA or gDNA that made up the material.

Authors' methods: Amplification of reference gene primers was used by the study to estimate nucleated cell counts. Libraries were prepared by immunoSEQ multiplex PCR; TCRdb keeps only in-frame clonotypes and omits some of them. Clonal size and the V and J genes are those of that table, whereas D and trimming came from the DNA. The sample has about 270,000 clones; roughly 86% are singletons. Sequenced sample: peripheral blood. The origin of this receptor is a man between 35 and 55 years old with active or convalescent COVID-19.

The CDR3 nucleotides are TGTGCCAGCAGCTTAACCGCCGGGACTAGCGGACGGGGGCCCTACAATGAGCAGTTCTTC. It codes for CASSLTAGTSGRGPYNEQFF. The chain combines TRBV7-3 with TRBJ2-1; 11 nucleotides line up with TRBD2. The V gene end was trimmed by 0 bases and the J gene end by 2 bases; junction bases not matched to a gene: 12. Germline CDR1 and CDR2: SGHTA and FQGTGA. CDR3 length equals 20 residues.